What follows are 23 T cell receptor beta chains derived from one specimen sequenced in a study of early T cells in non-severe SARS-CoV-2 infection. MiXCR was run by TCRdb on the 5' RACE reads, yielding one entry per CDR3 protein. Among tens of thousands of distinct CDR3 sequences listed, 15% were seen once. The sequencing input was whole blood. The receptors shown here come from an adult who was a healthcare worker with PCR-confirmed SARS-CoV-2 infection or an uninfected control (not recorded which).

This clonotype was seen a handful of times. V gene TRBV12-3 or TRBV12-4 combines with J gene TRBJ1-2; D gene ambiguous. V shed 2 bases and J shed 4 bases, with 5 bases lying between them. The CDR3 is 12 residues long. CDR3 bases: TGTGCCAGCAGTTTACGGGCCTATGGCTACACCTTC. Translating gives CASSLRAYGYTF.

A few counts support this clonotype. The V call is TRBV7-6, the J call TRBJ1-1; D remains unclear. Trimming took off 1 base at V and 5 bases at J, with 11 bases between the two ends. This CDR3 has 14 residues. Germline values: CDR1 SGHVS, CDR2 FNYEAQ. CDR3 sequence: CASSLVPGATEAFF. The CDR3 region has the DNA TGTGCCAGCAGCTTAGTACCGGGAGCAACTGAAGCTTTCTTT.

In this sample, this clonotype turned up a few times. V usage is TRBV11-2 and J usage is TRBJ2-7; 15 positions match TRBD2. The germline CDR1 and CDR2 sequences are SGHAT and FQNNGV. The CDR3 spans 14 residues. V was clipped by 4 bases and J by 10 bases; unmatched bases: 5. CDR3 protein: CASSSGLAGGPQYF. CDR3 nucleotide sequence: TGTGCCAGCAGCTCGGGACTAGCGGGAGGCCCCCAGTACTTC.

The chain combines TRBV12-3 or TRBV12-4 with TRBJ2-2, with unresolved D. V lost 2 bases and J 5 bases, leaving 3 bases between the germline ends. The CDR3 consists of 12 residues. CDR3: CASSLLTGELFF. In DNA, the CDR3 is TGTGCCAGCAGTTTACTGACCGGGGAGCTGTTTTTT.

This chain links TRBV10-1 with TRBJ1-1; D call uncertain. Trimming shortened V by 10 bases and J by 1 base, and 19 bases separated the two germline ends. Per germline, CDR1 WNHNN and CDR2 SYGVQD (reference sequence). This CDR3 is 15 amino acids long. The CDR3 nucleotides are TGCGCCACGTCCAGTTCGGGCGGACCGAACACTGAAGCTTTCTTT. Translating gives CATSSSGGPNTEAFF.

In this sample, this clonotype turned up a few times. The chain couples TRBV9 to TRBJ2-1; D remains unclear. Trimming took off 0 bases at V and 10 bases at J, with 17 bases between the two ends. This CDR3 has 15 residues. Looked up from germline, CDR1 is SGDLS and CDR2 is YYNGEE. CDR3 amino acids: CASSVALLGIGEQFF. The CDR3 nucleotides read TGTGCCAGCAGCGTAGCCTTATTGGGGATTGGCGAGCAGTTCTTC.

This clonotype was counted a few times. The chain carries TRBV20-1 and TRBJ2-4, with D possibly TRBD1 on 6 matching bases. CDR1 and CDR2 from the germline V gene are DFQATT and SNEGSKA (reference sequence). This CDR3 is 15 amino acids long. Trimming shortened V by 6 bases and J by 0 bases, and 15 bases separated the two germline ends. CDR3 protein: CSADPGQEAKNIQYF. In DNA form, the CDR3 reads TGCAGTGCCGATCCGGGACAAGAAGCCAAAAACATTCAGTACTTC.

The V and J genes are TRBV20-1 and TRBJ2-7; the D gene is possibly TRBD2 (5 bases). The V and J ends lost 0 bases and 3 bases respectively, with 12 bases between them. Germline V gene lookup returns CDR1 DFQATT and CDR2 SNEGSKA (reference sequence). The CDR3 is 14 amino acids. This CDR3 reads CSARDRRGNYEQYF. CDR3 in DNA: TGCAGTGCTAGAGATCGACGGGGAAACTACGAGCAGTACTTC.

The V gene is TRBV20-1, the J gene TRBJ2-7, with 9 bases that match TRBD2. The CDR3 is 13 residues long. With V trimmed by 6 bases and J by 2 bases, 5 bases remained unmatched. CDR1 and CDR2 from the germline V gene are DFQATT and SNEGSKA (reference sequence). CDR3 bases: TGCAGTGCCCAGCGGGAGGCCACCTACGAGCAGTACTTC. Residues: CSAQREATYEQYF.

This chain links TRBV20-1 with TRBJ2-2, with 11 bases matching TRBD2. J lost 9 bases, V lost 0 bases, and 9 bases had no gene match. Germline V gives CDR1 DFQATT, CDR2 SNEGSKA (reference sequence). This CDR3 has 16 residues. The CDR3 bases are TGCAGTGCTAGAGATGGGGGACTAGCGGACCAACGGGAGCTGTTTTTT. Its translation is CSARDGGLADQRELFF.

The chain uses TRBV6-5 and TRBJ1-1; TRBD1 matches 9 bases. The J segment lost 8 bases and the V segment lost 6 bases, leaving 10 bases of the junction unmatched. From germline, CDR1 is MNHEY and CDR2 SVGAGI. CDR3 length: 14 amino acids. For the CDR3, the DNA is TGTGCCAGCAGGGAAACCGGGACAGGGCCCGAAGCTTTCTTT. Protein: CASRETGTGPEAFF.

Ten or more counts support this clonotype. This sequence joins TRBV11-2 and TRBJ2-2; the D gene is possibly TRBD2 (6 bases). Germline CDR1 SGHAT, CDR2 FQNNGV. The V end lost 4 bases, the J end lost 7 bases, and 10 bases lay between the germline ends. The CDR3 runs to 13 residues. The CDR3 loop is CASSSGLHGELFF. CDR3 in DNA: TGTGCCAGCAGCTCGGGACTGCACGGGGAGCTGTTTTTT.

The V call is TRBV20-1, the J call TRBJ2-3; D is possibly TRBD2 (7 bases). Trimming cost V 4 bases and J 2 bases, with 13 bases left between them. CDR1 DFQATT and CDR2 SNEGSKA come from the germline V gene (reference sequence). The CDR3 sequence is 14 residues long. The CDR3 reads CSATGEGYTDTQYF. The DNA of the CDR3 is TGCAGTGCTACAGGGGAGGGCTACACAGATACGCAGTATTTT.

This sequence joins TRBV29-1 and TRBJ1-1, with 7 bases lining up with TRBD1. V was clipped by 7 bases and J by 0 bases; unmatched bases: 5. The CDR3 has 13 residues. Per the germline V gene, CDR1 is SQVTM and CDR2 is ANQGSEA. The CDR3 sequence is CSAAGQMNTEAFF. The CDR3 DNA follows: TGCAGCGCCGCGGGACAGATGAACACTGAAGCTTTCTTT.

This clonotype was counted many times. V usage is TRBV11-2 and J usage is TRBJ2-5, with D perhaps being TRBD1 or TRBD2 (5 bases each). This CDR3 is built from 13 residues. V dropped 1 base and J dropped 5 bases, with 8 bases sitting between them. In germline, CDR1 is SGHAT, CDR2 FQNNGV. CDR3: CASSLGGMETQYF. The CDR3 DNA reads TGTGCCAGCAGCTTAGGGGGGATGGAGACCCAGTACTTC.

The rearrangement links TRBV14 to TRBJ2-7; no definite D call. This CDR3 spans 12 amino acids. V shed 5 bases and J shed 2 bases, with 7 bases lying between them. Per the germline V gene, CDR1 is SGHDN and CDR2 is FVKESK. The CDR3 is CASSANAYEQYF. For the CDR3, the DNA is TGTGCCAGCAGCGCAAACGCCTACGAGCAGTACTTC.

The V gene is TRBV5-1, the J gene TRBJ1-2; possible D gene TRBD1, 5 bases. Germline lookup yields CDR1 SGHRS and CDR2 YFSETQ. CDR3 size: 14 residues. Trimming shortened V by 5 bases and J by 8 bases, and 19 bases separated the two germline ends. The CDR3 DNA reads TGCGCCAGCAGGTTTAGTACGGGGGAAGGCGGCTACACCTTC. Amino acids: CASRFSTGEGGYTF.

This clonotype came up many times. As DNA, the CDR3 is TGTGCCAGCAGTTCTACTAGCGAGCAGTTCTTC. Protein: CASSSTSEQFF. V is TRBV28 and J is TRBJ2-1, with a tentative D call TRBD2 (6 bases). The V end lost 4 bases, the J end lost 10 bases, and 8 bases lay between the germline ends. The CDR3 spans 11 residues. Germline CDR1 and CDR2: MDHEN and SYDVKM. The full variable domain, completed using reference TRBV28 and TRBJ2-1, is DVKVTQSSRYLVKRTGEKVFLECVQDMDHENMFWYRQDPGLGLRLIYFSYDVKMKEKGDIPEGYSVSREKKERFSLILESASTNQTSMYLCASSSTSEQFFGPGTRLTVL.

This clonotype has ten or more counts. The chain is built from TRBV7-9 and TRBJ1-1; D is ambiguous. The V end lost 5 bases, the J end lost 9 bases, and 13 bases lay between the germline ends. CDR1 is SEHNR, CDR2 FQNEAQ, per germline (reference sequence). CDR3 length: 12 residues. In DNA, the CDR3 is TGTGCCAGCAGCCTTATCAACCGACAAGCTTTCTTT. Protein product: CASSLINRQAFF.

There are a few counts of this clonotype. V and J are TRBV18 and TRBJ2-3, with TRBD1 matching 7 bases. J gave up 5 bases and V 6 bases, and 11 bases lay outside the gene matches. In germline, CDR1 is KGHSH, CDR2 LQKENI. CDR3 length: 15 residues. CDR3 residues: CASSRAGTARDTQYF. The CDR3 bases are TGTGCCAGCTCGCGAGCAGGGACAGCGAGAGATACGCAGTATTTT. The full variable domain, rest sourced from reference TRBV18 and TRBJ2-3, is NAGVMQNPRHLVRRRGQEARLRCSPMKGHSHVYWYRQLPEEGLKFMVYLQKENIIDESGMPKERFSAEFPKEGPSILRIQQVVRGDSAAYFCASSRAGTARDTQYFGPGTRLTVL.

J is TRBJ2-5 and V is TRBV7-2; TRBD1 matches at 8 bases. The CDR3 contains 15 residues. CDR1 is SGHTA, CDR2 FQGNSA, per germline. V gave up 2 bases and J gave up 4 bases; unmatched junction bases: 6. The CDR3 DNA sequence: TGTGCCAGCAGCTTAACGCCGGACAGGGTAGAGACCCAGTACTTC. Translating gives CASSLTPDRVETQYF.

The rearrangement links TRBV6-2 or TRBV6-3 to TRBJ2-2; 7 bases map to TRBD1. The CDR3 loop spans 13 amino acids. The V gene end was trimmed by 9 bases and the J gene end by 0 bases; junction bases not matched to a gene: 1. Germline-derived CDR1 and CDR2 are MNHEY and SVGEGT. CDR3 nucleotides: TGTGCCAGTCAGGGGGCGAACACCGGGGAGCTGTTTTTT. Amino acids: CASQGANTGELFF.

In this sample, this clonotype turned up a few times. The chain carries TRBV27 and TRBJ1-2; D possibly corresponds to TRBD1 (6 bases). Trimming stripped 3 bases from V and 8 bases from J, with 13 bases between. The CDR3 sequence is 13 residues long. Germline values: CDR1 MNHEY, CDR2 SMNVEV (reference sequence). The CDR3 here is CASSFRGSSGYTF. The CDR3 bases are TGTGCCAGCAGTTTTAGGGGGTCTAGCGGCTACACCTTC.